Shown below are 15 T cell receptor beta chains from a single sample sequenced in a study of blood T cell repertoires in COVID-19. Profiling relied on immunoSEQ multiplex PCR, and the TCRdb table lists in-frame clones only, not all of them. The repertoire holds 150,000 to 200,000 clones, about 83% seen once, with approximately 10% in the top ten. Sequenced input: peripheral blood. Every receptor here comes from a woman in her sixties or seventies with COVID-19, enrolled during active disease.

This chain connects TRBV7-9 to TRBJ1-1, with D possibly TRBD1 on 6 matching bases. Germline lookup yields CDR1 SEHNR and CDR2 FQNEAQ (reference sequence). The CDR3 totals 13 residues. V gave up 5 bases and J gave up 11 bases, with 18 bases separating them. The CDR3 region is CASSPAGGQRAFF. In DNA, the CDR3 is TGTGCCAGCAGCCCCGCGGGGGGGCAACGGGCTTTCTTT.

The V gene is TRBV5-1, the J gene TRBJ2-7, with 12 nucleotides matching TRBD2. Germline V gene data show CDR1 as SGHRS and CDR2 as YFSETQ. Germline trimming cut 5 bases from V and 2 bases from J; bases unmatched to any gene: 5. The length of the CDR3 is 15 residues. CDR3 DNA: TGCGCCAGCAGTGGTTCTAGCGGGGGGGCCTACGAGCAGTACTTC. Residues: CASSGSSGGAYEQYF.

The gene calls are TRBV5-4 and TRBJ2-3, with 8 bases aligning to TRBD2. Losses at the gene ends were 0 bases for V and 5 bases for J; bases not matched to a gene: 5. This CDR3 has 15 residues. Per the germline V gene, CDR1 is SGHNT and CDR2 is YYREEE (reference sequence). The CDR3 loop reads CASSLDGGAKDTQYF. Here the CDR3 DNA reads TGTGCCAGCAGCTTGGACGGGGGGGCCAAAGATACGCAGTATTTT.

A word on this clone: Likely a read error: the CDR3 ends without its conserved phenylalanine or tryptophan. The DNA is left out, because the CDR3 cannot be placed on it with certainty; the CDR3 is given as TCRdb lists it. The J gene is TRBJ1-1, the V gene TRBV6-1. The CDR3 spans 13 amino acids, including both terminal residues. The germline CDR1 and CDR2 sequences are MNHNS and SASEGT. The CDR3 protein is CASSEGRVRRRIV.

This clone was recorded a few times. The J gene is TRBJ1-6, the V gene TRBV7-6, with D perhaps matching TRBD1 (6 bases). This CDR3 contains 15 residues. V was cut by 1 base and J by 5 bases, with 9 bases left in between. CDR1 and CDR2 from the germline V gene are SGHVS and FNYEAQ. CDR3 bases: TGTGCCAGCAGCTTAGGACAGGCTGATAATTCACCCCTCCACTTT. Its translation is CASSLGQADNSPLHF.

V usage is TRBV14 and J usage is TRBJ2-3; tentatively, D is TRBD2 (6 bases). Trimming stripped 5 bases from V and 8 bases from J, with 14 bases between. Germline-derived CDR1 and CDR2 are SGHDN and FVKESK. The CDR3 contains 13 residues. CDR3 sequence (DNA): TGTGCCAGCAGCTCCGCGACTAGGGGTACGCAGTATTTT. Translation: CASSSATRGTQYF.

CDR3 bases: TGTGCCACCAGTGATCCACGGACAGGGGGCCAGCGGGAGACCCAGTACTTC. It specifies CATSDPRTGGQRETQYF. J is TRBJ2-5 and V is TRBV24-1, with TRBD1 matching 11 bases. Per germline, CDR1 KGHDR and CDR2 SFDVKD. V lost 3 bases and J lost 5; bases outside the gene matches: 10. This CDR3 region has 17 residues.

This rearrangement joins TRBV6-6 to TRBJ2-5; D gene unclear. Germline lookup yields CDR1 MNHNY and CDR2 SVGAGI (reference sequence). Between the trimmed V and J ends, which lost 6 bases and 2 bases, there was a span of 13 bases. The length of the CDR3 is 14 residues. The CDR3 DNA reads TGTGCCAGCAGCCCCACAGACCTTCAAGAGACCCAGTACTTC. Translating it yields CASSPTDLQETQYF.

V and J are TRBV5-5 and TRBJ2-7, with 11 bases that match TRBD2. The CDR3 has 17 residues. CDR1 and CDR2 from the germline V gene are SGHKS and YYEKEE (reference sequence). Trimming cost V 0 bases and J 1 base; bases outside gene matches: 6. CDR3 coding DNA: TGTGCCAGCAGCTTGGTACTAGCGGGGGCTTCTTCCTACGAGCAGTACTTC. This translates into CASSLVLAGASSYEQYF.

The chain recombines TRBV6-6 with TRBJ1-1, with D possibly TRBD1 on 6 matching bases. With 9 bases removed from V and 0 bases from J, the gap between germline ends came to 14 bases. Germline V gene data show CDR1 as MNHNY and CDR2 as SVGAGI (reference sequence). CDR3 length: 14 residues. For the CDR3, the DNA is TGTGCCAGTGGGGGGGCTAACATGAACACTGAAGCTTTCTTT. This gives the protein CASGGANMNTEAFF.

The gene calls are TRBV19 and TRBJ2-1, with unresolved D. The CDR3 has 11 residues. V shed 3 bases and J shed 6 bases, with 3 bases lying between them. CDR1 LNHDA and CDR2 SQIVND come from the germline V gene (reference sequence). DNA of the CDR3: TGTGCCAGTAGTATCTTCAATGAGCAGTTCTTC. Protein: CASSIFNEQFF.

The V gene is TRBV3-1 (or the pseudogene TRBV3-2), the J gene TRBJ1-2; no clear D gene. The CDR3 consists of 16 residues. CDR1 and CDR2 from the germline V gene are LGHDT and YNNKEL (reference sequence). Trimming left V 4 bases short and J 4 bases short, with 19 bases between. The CDR3 loop reads CASSPGAPQEFYGYTF. The CDR3 coding sequence is TGTGCCAGCAGCCCAGGCGCACCCCAAGAGTTCTATGGCTACACCTTC.

The chain carries TRBV2 and TRBJ2-3; D unclear. V shed 7 bases and J shed 2 bases, with 10 bases lying between them. CDR3 length equals 13 residues. The germline V gene has CDR1 SNHLY and CDR2 FYNNEI. CDR3 residues: CASTQRYTDTQYF. CDR3 DNA sequence: TGTGCCAGCACTCAGCGCTACACAGATACGCAGTATTTT.

This chain joins TRBV5-1 and TRBJ2-7; 13 bases are a match to TRBD2. The CDR3 has 15 amino acids. Germline V gene data show CDR1 as SGHRS and CDR2 as YFSETQ. Trimming took 1 base from V and 4 from J; bases not matched to a gene: 2. DNA for the CDR3: TGCGCCAGCAGCTTGCAACTAGCGGGGGGGTACGAGCAGTACTTC. Translated: CASSLQLAGGYEQYF.

V and J are TRBV5-6 and TRBJ2-5, with 9 bases lining up with TRBD2. Germline lookup yields CDR1 SGHDT and CDR2 YYEEEE. The CDR3 sequence is 17 residues long. V shed 1 base and J 5 bases; nucleotides not matched to a gene: 12. The CDR3 coding sequence is TGTGCCAGCAGCTTGAGGGGGCTAGCGGGGATTGAGGAGACCCAGTACTTC. Protein: CASSLRGLAGIEETQYF.